Listed here are 10 T cell receptor beta chains from one sample, sequenced in a study of blood T cells in healthy people across ages (dated by TCRdb to the mid-2010s). Library preparation was by 5' RACE. This sample was sequenced with an Illumina HiSeq 2500. A second PCR of 7 to 11 cycles was performed with a sample-barcoded 5' primer and a J-beta primer mix. TCRdb applied fastp at Q25 and MiXCR to the public reads, then kept only in-frame beta chains. Rows merge per CDR3 protein into single entries with the most common DNA and genes. The sample table holds 780,000 or so distinct CDR3 sequences, of which around 25% were seen once. Under 4.5% of the sample is in the top ten clones. These data also featured in a second study, about T cells of mothers and their children.

Material: blood. Every receptor here comes from a boy between 10 and 17 years old in good health.

V usage is TRBV20-1 and J usage is TRBJ2-5; TRBD1 agrees at 7 bases. Germline assignment: CDR1 DFQATT and CDR2 SNEGSKA (reference sequence). This CDR3 contains 10 residues. The V and J ends lost 4 bases and 11 bases, in that order; junction bases with no gene match: 4. Here the CDR3 DNA reads TGCAGTGCTACACAGGGGATGCAGTACTTC. Protein: CSATQGMQYF.

In its sample, this clonotype was seen a few times. The chain recombines TRBV28 with TRBJ2-5, with unresolved D. The CDR3 is made up of 11 amino acids. The V gene's germline CDR1 is MDHEN and CDR2 SYDVKM. V lost 8 bases to trimming and J lost 3 bases, with 7 bases between them. The CDR3 nucleotides read TGTGCCAGCCAACATGAAGAGACCCAGTACTTC. This codes for CASQHEETQYF.

This clonotype was picked up one time. The chain uses TRBV7-9 and TRBJ2-3; the D gene is possibly TRBD2 (5 bases). The CDR3 totals 13 residues. The germline V gene encodes CDR1 SEHNR and CDR2 FQNEAQ (reference sequence). The V gene lost 8 bases and the J gene lost 6 bases, with 15 bases spanning the gap. In DNA form, the CDR3 reads TGTGCCAGCCGATTCCGGGAAAGGGATACGCAGTATTTT. This codes for CASRFRERDTQYF.

V usage is TRBV12-3 or TRBV12-4 and J usage is TRBJ1-2; TRBD1 might be the D (5 bases). The V end lost 5 bases, the J end lost 7 bases, and 17 bases lay between the germline ends. The CDR3 covers 14 residues. CDR3 in amino acids: CASSLSGGDGGYTF. The CDR3 DNA follows: TGTGCCAGCAGTCTAAGTGGTGGGGACGGTGGCTACACCTTC.

This clonotype was seen a few times. J is TRBJ1-2 and V is TRBV15, with 12 bases matching TRBD1. CDR3 size: 17 residues. CDR1 is LNHNV and CDR2 is YYDKDF in the germline V gene (reference sequence). J lost 4 bases, V lost 5 bases, and 11 bases had no gene match. CDR3 sequence reads: CATSGGSGGQGAYGYTF. The CDR3 DNA sequence: TGTGCCACCAGCGGAGGATCCGGGGGACAGGGGGCCTATGGCTACACCTTC.

This clonotype occurred a few times. The V call is TRBV29-1, the J call TRBJ2-2; possible D gene TRBD1, 6 bases. This CDR3 contains 15 residues. Trimming removed 6 bases from V and 0 bases from J, with 14 bases in between. Germline V lookup: CDR1 SQVTM, CDR2 ANQGSEA. The CDR3 sequence is CSVTRDIANTGELFF. The CDR3 bases are TGCAGCGTGACCCGGGACATAGCGAACACCGGGGAGCTGTTTTTT.

This clonotype came up a few times. The chain joins TRBV20-1 to TRBJ2-1, with TRBD2 matching 10 bases. CDR1 and CDR2 (germline): DFQATT, SNEGSKA (reference sequence). V lost 0 bases and J lost 4; bases outside the gene matches: 3. The CDR3 consists of 15 residues. For the CDR3, the DNA is TGCAGTGCTAGAGATGAGACTAGCGGGTACAATGAGCAGTTCTTC. Protein: CSARDETSGYNEQFF.

This clonotype has only a few counts. V and J are TRBV2 and TRBJ2-5; maybe TRBD2 (6 bases). CDR1 is SNHLY and CDR2 is FYNNEI in the germline V gene. This CDR3 has 16 residues. Deletions cut 2 bases from V and 0 bases from J, with 13 bases between. The CDR3 sequence is CASSEWVAANQETQYF. The DNA of the CDR3 is TGTGCCAGCAGTGAATGGGTAGCGGCTAACCAAGAGACCCAGTACTTC.

This clonotype was seen a handful of times. The rearrangement joins TRBV24-1 to TRBJ2-5; 9 positions agree with TRBD1. V was pared by 4 bases and J by 2 bases, with 4 bases of the junction left unmatched. The length of the CDR3 is 15 residues. Germline V gives CDR1 KGHDR, CDR2 SFDVKD. In DNA form, the CDR3 reads TGTGCCACCAGTGACCCCGGGACAGGGCAAGAGACCCAGTACTTC. Its translation is CATSDPGTGQETQYF.

The chain employs TRBV5-1 and TRBJ1-2; D gene unclear. The V gene lost 4 bases and the J gene lost 2 bases, with 12 bases spanning the gap. The CDR3 loop spans 14 amino acids. Per the germline V gene, CDR1 is SGHRS and CDR2 is YFSETQ. The CDR3, as DNA: TGCGCCAGCAGCCCGGCGGGATGGAACTATGGCTACACCTTC. Amino acid sequence: CASSPAGWNYGYTF.